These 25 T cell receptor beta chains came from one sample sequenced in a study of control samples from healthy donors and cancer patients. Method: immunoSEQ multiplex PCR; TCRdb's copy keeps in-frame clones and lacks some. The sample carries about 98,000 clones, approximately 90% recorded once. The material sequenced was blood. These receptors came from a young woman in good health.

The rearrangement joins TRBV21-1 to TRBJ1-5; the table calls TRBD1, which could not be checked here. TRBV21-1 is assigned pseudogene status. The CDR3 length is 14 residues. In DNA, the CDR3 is TGTGCCAGCACCGACAGGGGTTGTAATCAGCCCCAGCATTTT. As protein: CASTDRGCNQPQHF.

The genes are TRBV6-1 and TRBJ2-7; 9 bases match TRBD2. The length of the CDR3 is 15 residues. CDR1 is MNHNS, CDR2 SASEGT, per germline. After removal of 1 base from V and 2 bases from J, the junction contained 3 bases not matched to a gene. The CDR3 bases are TGTGCCAGCAGTGAAGGGGCTAGCGGGGCCTACGAGCAGTACTTC. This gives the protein CASSEGASGAYEQYF.

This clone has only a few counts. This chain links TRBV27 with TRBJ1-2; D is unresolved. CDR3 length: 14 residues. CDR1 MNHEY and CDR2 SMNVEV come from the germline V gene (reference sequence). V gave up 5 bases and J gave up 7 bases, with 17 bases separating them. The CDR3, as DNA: TGTGCCAGCAGTCCAGAAATTGGGAAGAGTGGCTACACCTTC. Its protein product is CASSPEIGKSGYTF.

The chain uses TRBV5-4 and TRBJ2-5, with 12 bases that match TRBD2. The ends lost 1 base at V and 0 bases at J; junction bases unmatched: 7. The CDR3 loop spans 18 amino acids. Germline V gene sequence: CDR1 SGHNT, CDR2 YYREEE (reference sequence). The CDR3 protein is CASSLSRLAGGYQETQYF. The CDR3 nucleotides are TGTGCCAGCAGCTTGTCGAGGCTAGCGGGGGGGTACCAAGAGACCCAGTACTTC. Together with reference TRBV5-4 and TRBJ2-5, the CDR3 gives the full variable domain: ETGVTQSPTHLIKTRGQQVTLRCSSQSGHNTVSWYQQALGQGPQFIFQYYREEENGRGNFPPRFSGLQFPNYSSELNVNALELDDSALYLCASSLSRLAGGYQETQYFGPGTRLLVL.

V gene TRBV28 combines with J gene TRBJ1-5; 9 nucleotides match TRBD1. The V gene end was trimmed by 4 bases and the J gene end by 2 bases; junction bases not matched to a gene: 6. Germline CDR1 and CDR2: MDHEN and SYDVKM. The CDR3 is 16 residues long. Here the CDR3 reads CASSSHRGPGNQPQHF. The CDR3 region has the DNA TGTGCCAGCAGTTCCCACAGGGGGCCTGGCAATCAGCCCCAGCATTTT.

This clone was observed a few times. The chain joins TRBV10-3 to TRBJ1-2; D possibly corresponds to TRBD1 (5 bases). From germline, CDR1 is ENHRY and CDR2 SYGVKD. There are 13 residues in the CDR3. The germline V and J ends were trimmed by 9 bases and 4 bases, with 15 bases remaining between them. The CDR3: CAIPDGTGYGYTF. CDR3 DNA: TGTGCCATACCGGACGGGACTGGCTATGGCTACACCTTC.

CDR3 coding DNA: TGTGCCAGCAGCTATCCCCGGGACGCCGCTAGCACAGATACGCAGTATTTT. Its translation: CASSYPRDAASTDTQYF. The chain is built from TRBV7-2 and TRBJ2-3; D may match TRBD1 or TRBD2 (5 bases each). Trimming pared 4 bases from V and 0 bases from J, leaving 17 bases between. The CDR3 has 17 residues. The germline V gene has CDR1 SGHTA and CDR2 FQGNSA.

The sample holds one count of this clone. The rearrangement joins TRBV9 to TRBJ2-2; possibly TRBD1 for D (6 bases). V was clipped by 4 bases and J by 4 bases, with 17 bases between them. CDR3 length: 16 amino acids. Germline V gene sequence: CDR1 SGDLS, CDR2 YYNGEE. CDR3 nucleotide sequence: TGTGCCAGCAGCCCTCCTGGCAGGGGAGTCACCGGGGAGCTGTTTTTT. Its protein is CASSPPGRGVTGELFF.

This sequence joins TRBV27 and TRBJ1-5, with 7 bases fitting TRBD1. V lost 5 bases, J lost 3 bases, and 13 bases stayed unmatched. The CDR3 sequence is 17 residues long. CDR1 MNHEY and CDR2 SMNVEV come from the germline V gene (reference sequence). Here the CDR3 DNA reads TGTGCCAGCAGTGTCTACAGGGGCCCTGGGAACAATCAGCCCCAGCATTTT. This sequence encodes CASSVYRGPGNNQPQHF.

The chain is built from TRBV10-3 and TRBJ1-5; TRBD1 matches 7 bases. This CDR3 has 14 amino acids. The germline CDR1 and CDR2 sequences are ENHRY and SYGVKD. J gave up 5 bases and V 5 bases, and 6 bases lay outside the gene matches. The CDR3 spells CAISLDRVDQPQHF. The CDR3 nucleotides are TGTGCCATCAGTTTAGACAGGGTTGATCAGCCCCAGCATTTT.

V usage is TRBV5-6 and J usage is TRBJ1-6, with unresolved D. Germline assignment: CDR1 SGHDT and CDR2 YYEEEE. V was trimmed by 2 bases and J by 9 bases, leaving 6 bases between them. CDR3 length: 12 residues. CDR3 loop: CASSFAGSPLHF. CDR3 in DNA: TGTGCCAGCAGCTTTGCTGGTTCACCCCTCCACTTT. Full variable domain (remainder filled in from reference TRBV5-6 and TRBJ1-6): DAGVTQSPTHLIKTRGQQVTLRCSPKSGHDTVSWYQQALGQGPQFIFQYYEEEERQRGNFPDRFSGHQFPNYSSELNVNALLLGDSALYLCASSFAGSPLHFGNGTRLTVT.

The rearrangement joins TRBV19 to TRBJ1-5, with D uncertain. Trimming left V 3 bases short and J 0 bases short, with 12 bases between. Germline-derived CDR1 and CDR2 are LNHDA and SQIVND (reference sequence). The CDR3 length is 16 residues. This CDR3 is CASSIYGPVSNQPQHF. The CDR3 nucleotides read TGTGCCAGTAGTATTTACGGTCCTGTTAGCAATCAGCCCCAGCATTTT.

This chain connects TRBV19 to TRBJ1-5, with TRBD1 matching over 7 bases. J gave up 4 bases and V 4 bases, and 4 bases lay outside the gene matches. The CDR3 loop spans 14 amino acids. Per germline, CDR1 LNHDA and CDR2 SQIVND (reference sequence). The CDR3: CASSTQGENQPQHF. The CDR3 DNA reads TGTGCCAGTAGTACCCAGGGGGAGAATCAGCCCCAGCATTTT. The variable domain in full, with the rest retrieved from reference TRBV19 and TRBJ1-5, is DGGITQSPKYLFRKEGQNVTLSCEQNLNHDAMYWYRQDPGQGLRLIYYSQIVNDFQKGDIAEGYSVSREKKESFPLTVTSAQKNPTAFYLCASSTQGENQPQHFGDGTRLSIL.

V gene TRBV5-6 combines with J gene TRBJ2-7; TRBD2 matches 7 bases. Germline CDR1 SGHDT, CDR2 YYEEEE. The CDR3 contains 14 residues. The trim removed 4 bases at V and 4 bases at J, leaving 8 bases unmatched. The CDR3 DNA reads TGTGCCAGCAGCCAGGTACGCGGGAGATACGAGCAGTACTTC. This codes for CASSQVRGRYEQYF. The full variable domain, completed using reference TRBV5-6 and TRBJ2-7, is DAGVTQSPTHLIKTRGQQVTLRCSPKSGHDTVSWYQQALGQGPQFIFQYYEEEERQRGNFPDRFSGHQFPNYSSELNVNALLLGDSALYLCASSQVRGRYEQYFGPGTRLTVT.

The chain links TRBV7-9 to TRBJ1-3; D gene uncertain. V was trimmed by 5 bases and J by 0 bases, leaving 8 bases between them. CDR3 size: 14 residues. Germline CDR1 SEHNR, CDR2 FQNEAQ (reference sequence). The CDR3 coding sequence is TGTGCCAGCAGCAGACCTTCCTCTGGAAACACCATATATTTT. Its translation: CASSRPSSGNTIYF. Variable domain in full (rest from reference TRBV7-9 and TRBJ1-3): DTGVSQNPRHKITKRGQNVTFRCDPISEHNRLYWYRQTLGQGPEFLTYFQNEAQLEKSRLLSDRFSAERPKGSFSTLEIQRTEQGDSAMYLCASSRPSSGNTIYFGEGSWLTVV.

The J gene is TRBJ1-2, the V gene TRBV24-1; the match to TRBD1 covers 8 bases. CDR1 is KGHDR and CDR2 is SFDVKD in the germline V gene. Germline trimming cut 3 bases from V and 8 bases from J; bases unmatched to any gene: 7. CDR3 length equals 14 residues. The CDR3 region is CATSDPGGRFGYTF. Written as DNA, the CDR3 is TGTGCCACCAGTGATCCAGGGGGCCGCTTCGGCTACACCTTC.

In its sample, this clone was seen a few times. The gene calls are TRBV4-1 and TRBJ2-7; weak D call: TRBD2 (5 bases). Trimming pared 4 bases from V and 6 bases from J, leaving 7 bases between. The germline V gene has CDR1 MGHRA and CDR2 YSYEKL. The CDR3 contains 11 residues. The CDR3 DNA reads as TGCGCCAGCAGCCCGGGGATCGAGCAGTACTTC. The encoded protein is CASSPGIEQYF.

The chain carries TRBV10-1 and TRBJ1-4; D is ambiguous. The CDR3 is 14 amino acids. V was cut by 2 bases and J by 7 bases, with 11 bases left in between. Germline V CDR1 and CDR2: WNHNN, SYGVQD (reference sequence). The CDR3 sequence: CASSEDGDREKLFF. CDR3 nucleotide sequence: TGCGCCAGCAGTGAGGATGGGGATCGTGAAAAACTGTTTTTT.

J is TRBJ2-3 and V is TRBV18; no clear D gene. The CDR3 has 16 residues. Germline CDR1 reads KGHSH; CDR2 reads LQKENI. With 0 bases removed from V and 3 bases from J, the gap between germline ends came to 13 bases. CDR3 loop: CASSPPAKKGTDTQYF. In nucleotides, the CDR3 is TGTGCCAGCTCACCACCAGCCAAAAAGGGAACAGATACGCAGTATTTT.

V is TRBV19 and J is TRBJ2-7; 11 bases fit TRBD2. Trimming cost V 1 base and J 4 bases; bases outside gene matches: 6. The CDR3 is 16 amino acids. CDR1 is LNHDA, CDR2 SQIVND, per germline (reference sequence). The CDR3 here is CASSIGTSGRRYEQYF. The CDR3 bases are TGTGCCAGTAGTATAGGCACTAGCGGGAGAAGGTACGAGCAGTACTTC.

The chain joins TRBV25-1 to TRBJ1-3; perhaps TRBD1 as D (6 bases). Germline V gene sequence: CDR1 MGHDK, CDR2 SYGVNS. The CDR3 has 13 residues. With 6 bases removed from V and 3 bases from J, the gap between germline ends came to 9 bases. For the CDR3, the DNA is TGTGCCAGCAGATCGACAGGTGGAAACACCATATATTTT. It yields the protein CASRSTGGNTIYF.

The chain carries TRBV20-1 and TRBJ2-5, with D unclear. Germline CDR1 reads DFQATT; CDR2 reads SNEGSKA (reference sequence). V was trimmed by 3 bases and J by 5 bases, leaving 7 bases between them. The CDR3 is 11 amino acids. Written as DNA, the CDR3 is TGCAGTGCTAGGTCCAGGGAGACCCAGTACTTC. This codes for CSARSRETQYF.

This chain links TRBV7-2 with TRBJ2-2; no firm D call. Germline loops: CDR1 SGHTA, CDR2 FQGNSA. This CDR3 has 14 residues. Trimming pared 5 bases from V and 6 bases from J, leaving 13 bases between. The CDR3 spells CASSPTLFAGELFF. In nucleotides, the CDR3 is TGTGCCAGCAGCCCGACATTGTTTGCCGGGGAGCTGTTTTTT.

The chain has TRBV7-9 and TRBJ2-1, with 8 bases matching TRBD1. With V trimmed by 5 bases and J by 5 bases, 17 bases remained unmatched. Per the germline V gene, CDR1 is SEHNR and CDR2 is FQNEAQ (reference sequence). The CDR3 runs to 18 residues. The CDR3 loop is CASSPSYSTGEFHNEQFF. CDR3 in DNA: TGTGCCAGCAGCCCGTCCTACTCGACAGGGGAATTCCACAATGAGCAGTTCTTC.

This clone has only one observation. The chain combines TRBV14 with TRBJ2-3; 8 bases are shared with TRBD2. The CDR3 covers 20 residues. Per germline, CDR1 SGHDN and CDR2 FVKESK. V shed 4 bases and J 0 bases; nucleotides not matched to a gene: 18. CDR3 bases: TGTGCCAGCAGCCCTAACTGGAGGCTAGCGGGTTTACCTAGCACAGATACGCAGTATTTT. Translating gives CASSPNWRLAGLPSTDTQYF.